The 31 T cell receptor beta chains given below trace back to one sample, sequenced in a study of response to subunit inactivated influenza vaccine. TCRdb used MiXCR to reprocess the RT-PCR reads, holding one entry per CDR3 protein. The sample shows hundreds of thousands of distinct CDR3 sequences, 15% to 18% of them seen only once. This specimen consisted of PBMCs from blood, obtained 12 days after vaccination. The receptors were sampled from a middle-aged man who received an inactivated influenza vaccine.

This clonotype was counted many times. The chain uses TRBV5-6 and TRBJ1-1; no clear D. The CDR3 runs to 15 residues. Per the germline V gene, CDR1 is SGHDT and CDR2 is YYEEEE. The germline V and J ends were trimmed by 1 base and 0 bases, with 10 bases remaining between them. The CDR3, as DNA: TGTGCCAGCAGCTTGAATTCCCTCATGAACACTGAAGCTTTCTTT. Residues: CASSLNSLMNTEAFF.

The CDR3 region is CASSERDHSYEQYF. Here the CDR3 DNA reads TGCGCCAGCAGCGAAAGGGACCACTCCTACGAGCAGTACTTC. The chain has TRBV4-3 and TRBJ2-7; perhaps D is TRBD1 or TRBD2 (5 bases each). This CDR3 comprises 14 residues. Trimming took off 5 bases at V and 0 bases at J, with 11 bases between the two ends. From germline, CDR1 is LGHNA and CDR2 YSLEER.

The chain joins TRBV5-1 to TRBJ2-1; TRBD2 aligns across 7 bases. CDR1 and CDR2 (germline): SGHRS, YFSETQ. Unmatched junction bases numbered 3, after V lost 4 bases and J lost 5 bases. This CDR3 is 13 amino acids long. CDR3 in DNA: TGCGCCAGCAGCATGACTAGCAACAATGAGCAGTTCTTC. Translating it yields CASSMTSNNEQFF.

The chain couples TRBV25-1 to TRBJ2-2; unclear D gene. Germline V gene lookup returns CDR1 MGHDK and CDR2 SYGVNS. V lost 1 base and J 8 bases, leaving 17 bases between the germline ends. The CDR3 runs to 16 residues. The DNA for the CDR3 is TGTGCCAGCAGTGAATCATTCGGAGATGTCCGGGGGGAGCTGTTTTTT. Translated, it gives CASSESFGDVRGELFF. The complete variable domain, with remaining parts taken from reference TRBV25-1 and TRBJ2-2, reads EADIYQTPRYLVIGTGKKITLECSQTMGHDKMYWYQQDPGMELHLIHYSYGVNSTEKGDLSSESTVSRIRTEHFPLTLESARPSHTSQYLCASSESFGDVRGELFFGEGSRLTVL.

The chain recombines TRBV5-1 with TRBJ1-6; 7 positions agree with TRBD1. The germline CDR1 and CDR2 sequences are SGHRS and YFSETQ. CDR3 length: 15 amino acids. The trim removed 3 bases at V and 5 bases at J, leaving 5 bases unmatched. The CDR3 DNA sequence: TGCGCCAGCAGCTCCCGGGACAGTAATAATTCACCCCTCCACTTT. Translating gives CASSSRDSNNSPLHF.

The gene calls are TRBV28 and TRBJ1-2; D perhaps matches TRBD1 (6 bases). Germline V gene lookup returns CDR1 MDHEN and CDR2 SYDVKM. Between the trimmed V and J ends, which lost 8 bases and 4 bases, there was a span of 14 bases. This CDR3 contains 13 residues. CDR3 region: CASGGDTIYGYTF. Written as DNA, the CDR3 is TGTGCCAGCGGAGGGGACACCATCTATGGCTACACCTTC.

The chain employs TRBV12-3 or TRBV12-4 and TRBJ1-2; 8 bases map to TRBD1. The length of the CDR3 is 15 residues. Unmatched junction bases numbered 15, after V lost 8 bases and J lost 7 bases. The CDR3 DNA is TGTGCCAGCCTCTCGGACGGACAGGGTTTAGCTGGCTACACCTTC. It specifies CASLSDGQGLAGYTF.

The CDR3 region is CASSLVASRLNEQFF. The CDR3 nucleotides are TGTGCCAGCAGCTTGGTGGCTAGCCGGCTCAATGAGCAGTTCTTC. V and J are TRBV5-6 and TRBJ2-1; D possibly corresponds to TRBD2 (5 bases). V was shortened by 0 bases and J by 6 bases, with 13 bases between the two germline ends. Germline CDR1 and CDR2: SGHDT and YYEEEE. The CDR3 runs to 15 residues.

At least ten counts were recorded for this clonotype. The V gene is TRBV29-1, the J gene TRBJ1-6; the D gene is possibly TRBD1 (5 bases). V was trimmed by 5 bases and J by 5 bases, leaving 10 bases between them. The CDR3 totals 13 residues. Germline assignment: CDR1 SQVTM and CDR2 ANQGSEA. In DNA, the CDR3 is TGCAGCGTTTCGTGGGGCGATAATTCACCCCTCCACTTT. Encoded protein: CSVSWGDNSPLHF.

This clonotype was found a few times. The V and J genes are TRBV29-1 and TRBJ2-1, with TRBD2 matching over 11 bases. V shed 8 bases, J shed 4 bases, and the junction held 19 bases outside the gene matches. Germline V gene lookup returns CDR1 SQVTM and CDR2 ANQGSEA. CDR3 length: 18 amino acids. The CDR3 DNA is TGCAGCACCTACCTGGGGATGACCGGGACTAGCGGATACAATGAGCAGTTCTTC. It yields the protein CSTYLGMTGTSGYNEQFF.

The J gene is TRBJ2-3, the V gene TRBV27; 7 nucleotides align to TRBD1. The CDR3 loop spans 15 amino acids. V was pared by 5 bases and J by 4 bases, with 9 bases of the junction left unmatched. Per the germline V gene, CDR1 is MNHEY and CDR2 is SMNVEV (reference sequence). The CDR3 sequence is CASSLRQGGADTQYF. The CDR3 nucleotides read TGTGCCAGCAGTCTGAGACAGGGTGGCGCAGATACGCAGTATTTT.

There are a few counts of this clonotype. The CDR3 spells CATSRDPFRNQETQYF. CDR3 DNA sequence: TGTGCCACCAGCAGAGACCCCTTTAGGAACCAAGAGACCCAGTACTTC. The chain recombines TRBV15 with TRBJ2-5; D call uncertain. The germline CDR1 and CDR2 sequences are LNHNV and YYDKDF (reference sequence). This CDR3 is 16 amino acids long. Trimming took 0 bases from V and 0 from J, leaving 11 bases between them.

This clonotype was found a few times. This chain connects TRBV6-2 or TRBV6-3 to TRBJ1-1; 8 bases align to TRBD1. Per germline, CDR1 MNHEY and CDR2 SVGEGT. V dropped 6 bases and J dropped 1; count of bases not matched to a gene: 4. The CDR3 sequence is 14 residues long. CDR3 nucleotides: TGTGCCAGCAGCCGGGACAGGCAGAACACTGAAGCTTTCTTT. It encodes CASSRDRQNTEAFF.

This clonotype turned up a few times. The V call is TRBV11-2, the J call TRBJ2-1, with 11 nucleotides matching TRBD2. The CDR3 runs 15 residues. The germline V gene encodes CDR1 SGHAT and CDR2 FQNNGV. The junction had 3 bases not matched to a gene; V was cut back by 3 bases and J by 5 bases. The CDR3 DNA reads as TGTGCCAGCAGCTTTGCTAGCGGGGGGAACAATGAGCAGTTCTTC. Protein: CASSFASGGNNEQFF.

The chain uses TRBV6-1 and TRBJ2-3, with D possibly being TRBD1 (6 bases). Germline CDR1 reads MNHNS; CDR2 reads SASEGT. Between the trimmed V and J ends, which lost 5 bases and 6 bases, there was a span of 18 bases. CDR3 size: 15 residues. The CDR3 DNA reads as TGTGCCAGCAGTCCAACCGGGACACCCTCTGATACGCAGTATTTT. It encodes CASSPTGTPSDTQYF.

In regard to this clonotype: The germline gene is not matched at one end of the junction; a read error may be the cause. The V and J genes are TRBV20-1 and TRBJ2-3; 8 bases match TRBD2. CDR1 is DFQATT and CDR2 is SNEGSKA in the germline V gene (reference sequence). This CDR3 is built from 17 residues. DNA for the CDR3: TGCTGTGCTAGAGATGAGATGGCGGGAGGCCCCACAGATACGCAGTATTTT. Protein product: CCARDEMAGGPTDTQYF.

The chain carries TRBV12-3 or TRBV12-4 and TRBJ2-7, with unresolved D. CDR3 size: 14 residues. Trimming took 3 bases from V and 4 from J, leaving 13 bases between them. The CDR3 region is CASSFSPAGYEQYF. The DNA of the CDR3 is TGTGCCAGCAGTTTCTCGCCCGCCGGGTACGAGCAGTACTTC.

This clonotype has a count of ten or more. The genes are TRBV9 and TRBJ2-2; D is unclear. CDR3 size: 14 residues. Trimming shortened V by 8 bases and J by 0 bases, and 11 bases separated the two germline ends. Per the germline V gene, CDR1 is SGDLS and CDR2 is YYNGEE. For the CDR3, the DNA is TGTGCCAGTAGTGGGCTAGCGAACACCGGGGAGCTGTTTTTT. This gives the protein CASSGLANTGELFF. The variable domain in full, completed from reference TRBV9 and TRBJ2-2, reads DSGVTQTPKHLITATGQRVTLRCSPRSGDLSVYWYQQSLDQGLQFLIQYYNGEERAKGNILERFSAQQFPDLHSELNLSSLELGDSALYFCASSGLANTGELFFGEGSRLTVL.

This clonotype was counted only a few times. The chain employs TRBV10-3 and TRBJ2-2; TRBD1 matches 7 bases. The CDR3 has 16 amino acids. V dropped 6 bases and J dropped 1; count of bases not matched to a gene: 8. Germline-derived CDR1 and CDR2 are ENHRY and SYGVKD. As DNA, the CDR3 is TGTGCCATCAGCTCCTCCGGGACAGAGAACACCGGGGAGCTGTTTTTT. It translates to CAISSSGTENTGELFF.

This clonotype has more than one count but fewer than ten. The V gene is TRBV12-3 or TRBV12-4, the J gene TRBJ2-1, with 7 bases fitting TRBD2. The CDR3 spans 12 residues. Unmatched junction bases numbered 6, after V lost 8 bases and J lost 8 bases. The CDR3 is CASGRAAHEQFF. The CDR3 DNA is TGTGCCAGCGGGAGGGCCGCGCATGAGCAGTTCTTC.

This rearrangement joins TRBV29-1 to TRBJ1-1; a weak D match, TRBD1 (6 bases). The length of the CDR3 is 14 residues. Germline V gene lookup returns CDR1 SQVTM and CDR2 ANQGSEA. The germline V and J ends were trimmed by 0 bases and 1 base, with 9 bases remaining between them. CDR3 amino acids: CSVEEGAGNTEAFF. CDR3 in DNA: TGCAGCGTTGAAGAGGGGGCGGGGAACACTGAAGCTTTCTTT.

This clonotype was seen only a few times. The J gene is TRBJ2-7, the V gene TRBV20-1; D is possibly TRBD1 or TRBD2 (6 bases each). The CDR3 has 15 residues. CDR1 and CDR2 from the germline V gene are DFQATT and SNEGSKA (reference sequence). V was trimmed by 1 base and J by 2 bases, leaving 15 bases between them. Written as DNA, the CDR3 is TGCAGTGCTAGAGGCGGAGGGGGTTCAACCTACGAGCAGTACTTC. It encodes CSARGGGGSTYEQYF.

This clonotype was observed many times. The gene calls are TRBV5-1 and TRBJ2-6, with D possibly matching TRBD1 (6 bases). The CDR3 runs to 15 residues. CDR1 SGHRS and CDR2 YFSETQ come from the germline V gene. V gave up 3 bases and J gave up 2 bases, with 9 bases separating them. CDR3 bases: TGCGCCAGCAGCTCACAGGGTGCTGGGGCCAACGTCCTGACTTTC. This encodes CASSSQGAGANVLTF.

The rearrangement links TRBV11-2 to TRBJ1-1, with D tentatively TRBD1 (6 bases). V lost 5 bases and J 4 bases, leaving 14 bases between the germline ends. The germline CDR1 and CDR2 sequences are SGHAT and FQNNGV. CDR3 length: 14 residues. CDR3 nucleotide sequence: TGTGCCAGCAGCCTGAAACAGGGAATCACTGAAGCTTTCTTT. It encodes CASSLKQGITEAFF. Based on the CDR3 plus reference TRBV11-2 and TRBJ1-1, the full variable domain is EAGVAQSPRYKIIEKRQSVAFWCNPISGHATLYWYQQILGQGPKLLIQFQNNGVVDDSQLPKDRFSAERLKGVDSTLKIQPAKLEDSAVYLCASSLKQGITEAFFGQGTRLTVV.

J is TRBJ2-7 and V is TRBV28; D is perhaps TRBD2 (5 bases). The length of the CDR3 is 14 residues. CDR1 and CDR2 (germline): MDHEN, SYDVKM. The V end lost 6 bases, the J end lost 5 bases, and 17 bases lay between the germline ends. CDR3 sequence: CASSPRVDGDEQYF. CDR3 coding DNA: TGTGCCAGCAGCCCTAGGGTCGACGGGGACGAGCAGTACTTC. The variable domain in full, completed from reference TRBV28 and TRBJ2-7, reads DVKVTQSSRYLVKRTGEKVFLECVQDMDHENMFWYRQDPGLGLRLIYFSYDVKMKEKGDIPEGYSVSREKKERFSLILESASTNQTSMYLCASSPRVDGDEQYFGPGTRLTVT.

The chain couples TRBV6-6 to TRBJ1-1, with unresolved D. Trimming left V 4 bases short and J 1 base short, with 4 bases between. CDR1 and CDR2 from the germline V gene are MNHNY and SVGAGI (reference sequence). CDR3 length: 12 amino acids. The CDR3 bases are TGTGCCAGCAGTTGGACGAACACTGAAGCTTTCTTT. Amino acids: CASSWTNTEAFF.

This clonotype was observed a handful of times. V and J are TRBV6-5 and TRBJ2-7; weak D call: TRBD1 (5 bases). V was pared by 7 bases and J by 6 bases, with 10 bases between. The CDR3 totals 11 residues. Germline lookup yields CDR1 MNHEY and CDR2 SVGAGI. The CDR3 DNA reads TGTGCCAGCACCCAGGGTGGCGAGCAGTACTTC. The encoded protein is CASTQGGEQYF.

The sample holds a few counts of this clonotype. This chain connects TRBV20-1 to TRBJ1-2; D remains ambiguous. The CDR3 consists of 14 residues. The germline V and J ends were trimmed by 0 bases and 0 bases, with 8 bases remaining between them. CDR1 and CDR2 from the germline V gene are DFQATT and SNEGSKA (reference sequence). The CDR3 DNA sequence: TGCAGTGCTAGAGACAGGCTCTCTAACTATGGCTACACCTTC. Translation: CSARDRLSNYGYTF.

The CDR3, as DNA: TGTGCCAGCAGCCCGGGGGGACTTACCACAGATACGCAGTATTTT. The encoded protein is CASSPGGLTTDTQYF. V gene TRBV5-6 combines with J gene TRBJ2-3; 7 bases match TRBD2. The length of the CDR3 is 15 residues. V was pared by 4 bases and J by 2 bases, with 7 bases of the junction left unmatched. CDR1 and CDR2 (germline): SGHDT, YYEEEE.

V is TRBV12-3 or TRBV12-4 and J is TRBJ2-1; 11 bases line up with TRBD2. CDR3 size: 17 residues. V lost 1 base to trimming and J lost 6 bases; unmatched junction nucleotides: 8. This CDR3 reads CASSLGIAGGPINEQFF. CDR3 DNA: TGTGCCAGCAGTTTAGGGATAGCGGGAGGGCCTATCAATGAGCAGTTCTTC.

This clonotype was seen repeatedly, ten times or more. The CDR3: CSGGDETNEQFF. In DNA form, the CDR3 reads TGCAGCGGCGGGGACGAAACCAATGAGCAGTTCTTC. V gene TRBV29-1 combines with J gene TRBJ2-1; maybe TRBD2 (6 bases). Germline assignment: CDR1 SQVTM and CDR2 ANQGSEA. This CDR3 has 12 amino acids. Trimming pared 7 bases from V and 6 bases from J, leaving 13 bases between.